The subject of this entry is one T cell receptor beta chain. As yet, its antigen is unknown. The Oncomine TCR Beta short-read assay was applied to DNA of cultured CD4+ T cells. TCRdb reprocessed the PCR reads via MiXCR and lists one record per CDR3 protein. Counted here are some 6,900 distinct CDR3 sequences, 33% occurring once; the ten biggest clones make up around 29%. The treatment: roughly 10-day PBMC culture with coronavirus spike peptide pools or control peptides (ViraFEST assay). It was before the COVID-19 pandemic (2011-2018) that the unexposed donor's CD4+ T cells were collected. The entry originates in a study of vaccination and CD4 T cells after COVID-19. The wider study: Six males and four females, two of them Hispanic, were enrolled as convalescents. Post-vaccination specimens were collected at a median of roughly 65 days following dose two (range 14 to 241). Overlapping spike peptides of SARS-CoV-2, HCoV-NL63, HCoV-OC43 and HCoV-229E were used, and cells were stimulated with them. The study, taken as a whole, reports: Within the convalescent patients, spike mono-reactivity was found in 304 of 307 vaccine-specific clones.

Trimming took 4 bases from V and 3 from J, leaving 19 bases between them. This CDR3 is 16 amino acids long. CDR1 is SGHDN, CDR2 FVKESK, per germline. The TCR sequence derives from a human donor in good health. The sequencing input was CD4+ T cells from blood, cultured in vitro. The genes are TRBV14 and TRBJ2-7; D assignment may be TRBD1 or TRBD2 (6 bases each). In DNA, the CDR3 is TGTGCCAGCAGCCTCGGGACTCCTCAGGGGTACTACGAGCAGTACTTC. Translated, it gives CASSLGTPQGYYEQYF.